These 13 T cell receptor beta chains came from one sample sequenced in a study of cytomegalovirus exposure and HLA in healthy donors. With 60 Vbeta and 13 Jbeta primers, the PCR was carried out. TCRdb's copy holds only in-frame clones and misses some; the assay was immunoSEQ multiplex PCR. The sample records 200,000 or so clones, around four fifths being singletons. The material sequenced was PBMCs. The receptors originated from a woman in her 50s in good health and CMV-seropositive.

The chain has TRBV21-1 and TRBJ2-5; the table's D gene call, TRBD2, was not cross checked with the DNA. TRBV21-1 constitutes a pseudogene. The CDR3 has 15 residues. CDR3 coding DNA: TGTGCCAGCAGCAAAGGGCCAGCGGTCCAAGAGACCCAGTACTTC. It encodes CASSKGPAVQETQYF.

This clone was seen more than once but under ten times. With a much larger clone just one base away, this may be a read error. The chain has TRBV7-8 and TRBJ2-7; D remains ambiguous. CDR1 and CDR2 (germline): SGHVS, FQNEAQ. The CDR3 totals 16 residues. V lost 1 base and J lost 2, with 15 bases in between. CDR3 bases: TGTGCCAGCAGCTTAGAATTCGACATTCGTCCCTACGAGCAGTACTTC. Its translation is CASSLEFDIRPYEQYF.

The chain uses TRBV5-1 and TRBJ2-3, with 12 bases fitting TRBD2. Trimming cost V 4 bases and J 1 base; bases outside gene matches: 10. The CDR3 runs 18 residues. Germline V lookup: CDR1 SGHRS, CDR2 YFSETQ. This chain's CDR3 is CASSTGLAGPGGTDTQYF. DNA for the CDR3: TGCGCCAGCAGCACGGGACTAGCGGGTCCCGGCGGCACAGATACGCAGTATTTT.

The chain combines TRBV29-1 with TRBJ2-1; D is ambiguous. V lost 5 bases and J lost 5, with 16 bases in between. The CDR3 sequence is 14 residues long. Germline CDR1 and CDR2: SQVTM and ANQGSEA. The DNA of the CDR3 is TGCAGCGTTCCCAGGCCTGGTATCGACAATGAGCAGTTCTTC. Its protein product is CSVPRPGIDNEQFF.

This chain links TRBV7-9 with TRBJ2-7; TRBD1 is a possible D gene (5 bases). This CDR3 spans 13 amino acids. Germline V gene sequence: CDR1 SEHNR, CDR2 FQNEAQ (reference sequence). Trimming cost V 5 bases and J 2 bases, with 10 bases left between them. CDR3 residues: CASSTTVAYEQYF. CDR3 sequence (DNA): TGTGCCAGCAGCACGACAGTAGCCTACGAGCAGTACTTC.

This clone showed up just once. The chain recombines TRBV4-1 with TRBJ2-5; TRBD1 agrees at 12 bases. The CDR3 loop spans 16 amino acids. J was trimmed by 3 bases and V by 3 bases; bases with no gene match: 5. CDR1 and CDR2 from the germline V gene are MGHRA and YSYEKL. CDR3 in amino acids: CASSQGQGAGEETQYF. The CDR3 region has the DNA TGCGCCAGCAGCCAGGGACAGGGGGCAGGAGAAGAGACCCAGTACTTC.

This clone was picked up a small number of times. The rearrangement joins TRBV18 to TRBJ2-3, with D possibly being TRBD2 (6 bases). Trimming stripped 3 bases from V and 0 bases from J, with 10 bases between. The CDR3 totals 15 residues. The V gene's germline CDR1 is KGHSH and CDR2 LQKENI. For the CDR3, the DNA is TGTGCCAGCTCACCCCCAGGAGGGAGCACAGATACGCAGTATTTT. Residues: CASSPPGGSTDTQYF. Supplemented by reference TRBV18 and TRBJ2-3, the full variable domain reads NAGVMQNPRHLVRRRGQEARLRCSPMKGHSHVYWYRQLPEEGLKFMVYLQKENIIDESGMPKERFSAEFPKEGPSILRIQQVVRGDSAAYFCASSPPGGSTDTQYFGPGTRLTVL.

The chain links TRBV27 to TRBJ1-6, with TRBD1 matching over 12 bases. Unmatched junction bases numbered 4, after V lost 3 bases and J lost 7 bases. In germline, CDR1 is MNHEY, CDR2 SMNVEV (reference sequence). This CDR3 has 16 residues. Written as DNA, the CDR3 is TGTGCCAGCAGTTTGGGACAGGGGGCACGGAATTCACCCCTCCACTTT. This encodes CASSLGQGARNSPLHF.

This rearrangement joins TRBV4-2 to TRBJ1-2, with TRBD1 matching 8 bases. Germline V gene sequence: CDR1 LGHNA, CDR2 YNFKEQ. V gave up 3 bases and J gave up 2 bases; unmatched junction bases: 2. The CDR3 consists of 14 residues. CDR3 region: CASSQRQGNYGYTF. In DNA, the CDR3 is TGTGCCAGCAGCCAGAGACAGGGGAACTATGGCTACACCTTC.

This chain links TRBV7-6 with TRBJ1-2; the D gene is possibly TRBD1 (6 bases). CDR1 is SGHVS and CDR2 is FNYEAQ in the germline V gene. The CDR3 totals 14 residues. V lost 8 bases to trimming and J lost 2 bases, with 15 bases between them. CDR3 region: CASPWGGVNYGYTF. For the CDR3, the DNA is TGTGCCAGCCCCTGGGGGGGCGTCAACTATGGCTACACCTTC. Full variable domain (remainder filled in from reference TRBV7-6 and TRBJ1-2): GAGVSQSPRYKVTKRGQDVALRCDPISGHVSLYWYRQALGQGPEFLTYFNYEAQQDKSGLPNDRFSAERPEGSISTLTIQRTEQRDSAMYRCASPWGGVNYGYTFGSGTRLTVV.

This clone was observed a few times. The chain carries TRBV29-1 and TRBJ2-1; D is uncertain. The germline V gene has CDR1 SQVTM and CDR2 ANQGSEA. Trimming shortened V by 0 bases and J by 7 bases, and 13 bases separated the two germline ends. This CDR3 contains 14 residues. The CDR3 region is CSVEEPKLRNEQFF. For the CDR3, the DNA is TGCAGCGTTGAAGAACCCAAGCTACGGAATGAGCAGTTCTTC.

The V and J genes are TRBV6-6 and TRBJ1-2, with TRBD1 as a possible D gene (6 bases). Trimming left V 4 bases short and J 5 bases short, with 11 bases between. The CDR3 sequence is 13 residues long. Germline CDR1 MNHNY, CDR2 SVGAGI (reference sequence). CDR3: CASSSGQIYGYTF. CDR3 in DNA: TGTGCCAGCAGTTCCGGACAGATTTATGGCTACACCTTC.

This clone has a handful of counts. The chain joins TRBV6-5 to TRBJ2-7; 8 positions match TRBD2. The CDR3 runs to 13 residues. Germline loops: CDR1 MNHEY, CDR2 SVGAGI. Trimming took 6 bases from V and 1 from J; bases not matched to a gene: 2. This CDR3 reads CASRREVSYEQYF. The CDR3 nucleotides are TGTGCCAGCAGGCGGGAGGTATCCTACGAGCAGTACTTC.